One T cell receptor (beta chain) is described in this entry. The antigen is undetermined. The record originates from a study of PD-1 blockade in mismatch repair-deficient tumors. Study-wide points: Rapid post-treatment expansion, then contraction, generally preceding radiologic response, marked tumor-resident clones.

Unmatched junction bases numbered 11, after V lost 4 bases and J lost 0 bases. Germline V gene sequence: CDR1 SGHNT, CDR2 YENEEA. This CDR3 contains 17 residues. Sequenced by immunoSEQ multiplex PCR; TCRdb stores in-frame clones only, minus some. The repertoire consists of more than 90,000 clones, with 60% to 85% occurring once and the leading ten covering 4.7%. The TCR-sequenced patients were a few responders to pembrolizumab. This TCR derives from an adult with mismatch repair-deficient cancer. The chain couples TRBV11-3 to TRBJ2-7, with 8 bases matching TRBD2. Sequenced here: peripheral blood, sampled approximately 14 months after starting pembrolizumab. The CDR3 sequence: CASSSGSGGRNSYEQYF. The CDR3 nucleotides read TGTGCCAGCAGCTCAGGTTCAGGCGGGAGGAACTCCTACGAGCAGTACTTC.